The present T cell receptor (beta chain) was sequenced within a study of technical replicates of blood from several donors. This clone came up once. The repertoire was sequenced with immunoSEQ multiplex PCR; TCRdb's copy has only in-frame clones and lacks some. The sample holds about 93,000 clones, nearly 97% seen once. V gave up 2 bases and J gave up 4 bases, with 9 bases separating them. Per germline, CDR1 GTSNPN and CDR2 SVGIG (reference sequence). The CDR3 has 13 amino acids. The sequencing input was T cells isolated from PBMCs. This chain uses TRBV30 with TRBJ1-5; possibly TRBD1 for D (5 bases). The TCR originated in a human donor in good health. The CDR3 region is CAWSWGENQPQHF. The CDR3 coding sequence is TGTGCCTGGAGTTGGGGGGAAAATCAGCCCCAGCATTTT.